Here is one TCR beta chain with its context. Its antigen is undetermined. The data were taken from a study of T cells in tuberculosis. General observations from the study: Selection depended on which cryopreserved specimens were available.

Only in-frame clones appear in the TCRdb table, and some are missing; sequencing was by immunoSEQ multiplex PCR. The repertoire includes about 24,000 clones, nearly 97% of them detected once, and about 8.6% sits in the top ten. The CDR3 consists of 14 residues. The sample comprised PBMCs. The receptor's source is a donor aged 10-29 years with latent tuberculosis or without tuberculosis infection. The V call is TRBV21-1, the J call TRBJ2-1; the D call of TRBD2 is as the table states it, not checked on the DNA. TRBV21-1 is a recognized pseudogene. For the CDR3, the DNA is TGTGCCAACCTAGCGGGGGGGCGAAAGGATGAGCAGTTCTTC. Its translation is CANLAGGRKDEQFF.